A selection of T cell receptor beta chains follows, all from one sample in a study of T cell responses to AZD1222 COVID-19 vaccine. Assay: immunoSEQ multiplex PCR; the TCRdb copy retains only in-frame clones and omits some. The table lists roughly 150,000 clones, over 80% of them singletons. Sequencing used peripheral blood, obtained 28 days after the second AZD1222 dose. These receptors came from an adult who received the AZD1222 COVID-19 vaccine. Both conserved end residues are part of each CDR3. The D gene is left open where the match is weak. Where a row states a size, it is once, few, many or the class of an expanded clone; other rows omit it.

V gene	D gene	clone size	J gene	CDR3 protein	CDR3 DNA
TRBV25-1	-	-	TRBJ1-2	CASSDLGDYGYTF	TGTGCCAGCAGTGATTTAGGGGACTATGGCTACACCTTC
TRBV6-2/TRBV6-3	-	-	TRBJ2-1	CASSYSRRVLALNEQFF	TGTGCCAGCAGTTACTCGAGGAGGGTCCTAGCCCTCAATGAGCAGTTCTTC
TRBV19	TRBD1	few	TRBJ1-1	CASSIGQGTLMNTEAFF	TGTGCCAGTAGTATAGGACAGGGAACCTTGATGAACACTGAAGCTTTCTTT
TRBV5-5	TRBD1	-	TRBJ2-7	CASSYQDRNSYEQYF	TGTGCCAGCAGCTACCAGGACAGGAACTCCTACGAGCAGTACTTC
TRBV3-1/TRBV3-2	-	-	TRBJ2-5	CASRPGRTQTHQETQYF	TGTGCCAGCAGGCCGGGACGCACACAAACTCACCAAGAGACCCAGTACTTC
TRBV7-2	TRBD2	-	TRBJ2-3	CASSERNRGGGTDTQYF	TGTGCCAGCAGCGAGAGGAACCGCGGGGGAGGGACAGATACGCAGTATTTT
TRBV18	-	-	TRBJ2-5	CASSPGGGETQYF	TGTGCCAGCTCACCTGGGGGTGGTGAGACCCAGTACTTC
TRBV2	-	-	TRBJ2-1	CASSEQTLKDEQFF	TGTGCCAGCAGTGAACAGACTCTGAAGGATGAGCAGTTCTTC
TRBV6-5	-	-	TRBJ2-3	CASSYGAGTSTDTQYF	TGTGCCAGCAGTTACGGCGCGGGCACTAGCACAGATACGCAGTATTTT
TRBV7-9	TRBD1	-	TRBJ1-5	CASSPDRGDQPQHF	TGTGCCAGCAGCCCCGACAGGGGAGATCAGCCCCAGCATTTT
TRBV1	-	-	TRBJ1-5	CTSSQLSRGGEYQPQHF	TGCACCAGCAGCCAACTTTCCCGGGGGGGGGAATATCAGCCCCAGCATTTT
TRBV11-3	TRBD2	-	TRBJ2-7	CASSRREPINYEQYF	TGTGCCAGCAGCCGGCGGGAGCCTATCAACTACGAGCAGTACTTC
TRBV19	-	-	TRBJ2-5	CASRRRQSQETQYF	TGTGCCAGTAGGAGGCGGCAGTCCCAAGAGACCCAGTACTTC
TRBV6-5	-	few	TRBJ1-1	CASSLDPGPLAEAFF	TGTGCCAGCAGTTTGGACCCGGGACCGCTAGCTGAAGCTTTCTTT
TRBV7-2	-	-	TRBJ1-6	CATESRSSYNSPLHF	TGTGCCACCGAATCGCGGAGCTCCTATAATTCACCCCTCCACTTT
TRBV30	TRBD1	-	TRBJ1-3	CAWTGGERYSGNTIYF	TGTGCCTGGACAGGGGGCGAAAGGTACTCTGGAAACACCATATATTTT
TRBV7-9	TRBD1	-	TRBJ1-2	CASSLGGGQKNYGYTF	TGTGCCAGCAGCTTAGGAGGGGGACAGAAAAACTATGGCTACACCTTC
TRBV12-3/TRBV12-4	-	-	TRBJ2-1	CASSQPGTPGFF	TGTGCCAGCAGCCAACCTGGTACCCCGGGGTTCTTC
TRBV4-2	TRBD1	-	TRBJ1-2	CASSQEGRDSYGYTF	TGTGCCAGCAGCCAAGAAGGGAGGGACAGCTATGGCTACACCTTC
TRBV19	-	-	TRBJ1-5	CATKDRTGNQPQHF	TGTGCCACCAAGGATAGGACAGGCAATCAGCCCCAGCATTTT
TRBV6-2/TRBV6-3	TRBD2	-	TRBJ2-7	CASSYDGGTYEQYF	TGTGCCAGCAGTTATGACGGGGGGACCTACGAGCAGTACTTC
TRBV6-5	-	-	TRBJ2-2	CASIRGAGGELFF	TGTGCCAGCATCCGGGGGGCTGGCGGGGAGCTGTTTTTT
TRBV6-1	-	-	TRBJ1-5	CASSEGRDQPQHF	TGTGCCAGCAGTGAAGGGAGAGATCAGCCCCAGCATTTT
TRBV7-9	-	-	TRBJ1-5	CASSLALDANSNQPQHF	TGTGCCAGCAGCTTAGCGTTGGACGCCAATAGCAATCAGCCCCAGCATTTT
TRBV7-2	-	-	TRBJ1-1	CASSFGRQPRNTEAFF	TGTGCCAGCAGCTTTGGAAGACAACCTAGGAACACTGAAGCTTTCTTT
TRBV6-5	-	-	TRBJ1-1	CASSYRDTEAFF	TGTGCCAGCAGTTACCGGGACACTGAAGCTTTCTTT
TRBV2	-	once	TRBJ2-2	CASSFGGSNTGELFF	TGTGCCAGCAGTTTTGGAGGCTCAAACACCGGGGAGCTGTTTTTT
TRBV10-3	TRBD2	-	TRBJ2-1	CAISESMKLAGYTYNEQFF	TGTGCCATCAGTGAGTCAATGAAACTAGCGGGGTACACTTACAATGAGCAGTTCTTC
TRBV30	-	-	TRBJ1-6	CAWTGTRGSPLHF	TGTGCCTGGACCGGGACAAGGGGTTCACCCCTCCACTTT
TRBV2	TRBD2	-	TRBJ2-3	CASRPGLNTDTQYF	TGTGCCAGCAGGCCGGGACTAAACACAGATACGCAGTATTTT
TRBV5-6	-	-	TRBJ2-2	CASSLVVTINTGELFF	TGTGCCAGCAGCTTGGTGGTCACCATCAACACCGGGGAGCTGTTTTTT
TRBV11-2	-	-	TRBJ1-1	CASSFRVRDTEAFF	TGTGCCAGCAGCTTCAGGGTGAGGGACACTGAAGCTTTCTTT
TRBV2	TRBD1	once	TRBJ1-2	CASNARDRRTYGYTF	TGTGCCAGCAACGCAAGGGACAGGAGAACCTATGGCTACACCTTC
TRBV13	-	-	TRBJ2-1	CASSPRDFNNEQFF	TGTGCCAGCAGCCCGCGGGACTTCAACAATGAGCAGTTCTTC
TRBV19	-	-	TRBJ2-1	CASSISTGNEQFF	TGTGCCAGTAGTATCTCAACGGGGAATGAGCAGTTCTTC
TRBV6-5	-	-	TRBJ1-2	CASYGAYGYTF	TGTGCCAGCTATGGGGCGTATGGCTACACCTTC
TRBV7-2	-	-	TRBJ2-7	CASSLATIYEQYF	TGTGCCAGCAGCTTAGCCACTATCTACGAGCAGTACTTC
TRBV5-1	TRBD2	-	TRBJ2-5	CASSLRLSGRGEKTQYF	TGCGCCAGCAGCTTGCGACTCAGCGGGAGAGGCGAGAAGACCCAGTACTTC
TRBV19	-	-	TRBJ1-1	CASTPGPATNSFF	TGTGCCAGTACCCCCGGTCCGGCCACCAATTCTTTCTTT
TRBV19	TRBD1	-	TRBJ1-6	CASSAVDRVSSPLHF	TGTGCCAGTAGTGCAGTAGACAGGGTTAGCTCACCCCTCCACTTT
TRBV2	-	-	TRBJ2-1	CASSEVTGQPYNEQFF	TGTGCCAGCAGTGAGGTGACAGGCCAACCCTACAATGAGCAGTTCTTC
TRBV5-4	-	-	TRBJ1-2	CASRPGGWIQGYGYTF	TGTGCCAGCAGGCCCGGGGGGTGGATACAGGGTTATGGCTACACCTTC
TRBV7-8	TRBD2	-	TRBJ2-3	CASSQTSGRTDTQYF	TGTGCCAGCAGCCAAACTAGCGGGAGGACAGATACGCAGTATTTT
TRBV5-1	-	-	TRBJ2-3	CASSLGGSSDTQYF	TGCGCCAGCAGCTTGGGGGGGAGTTCAGATACGCAGTATTTT
TRBV18	-	-	TRBJ1-2	CASSPAGRGGYGYTF	TGTGCCAGCTCACCGGCAGGGAGGGGAGGCTATGGCTACACCTTC